The 3 T cell receptor beta chains below all came from one sample that was sequenced in a study of T cells in Graves' hyperthyroidism and ophthalmopathy. Using RNA transcripts as the source, TCR beta CDR3 regions were amplified. HTBI primers were the set used in a first-round RT-PCR of the TCR CDR3. One entry per CDR3 protein results from TCRdb running MiXCR on the multiplex PCR reads. The table shows 250,000 to 300,000 distinct CDR3 sequences, with approximately 19% occurring only once. Sequenced input: blood. These receptors were obtained from a man aged 45-65 years with Graves' ophthalmopathy.

This clonotype was recorded a few times. The chain recombines TRBV11-3 with TRBJ2-7; D is unresolved. This CDR3 spans 12 amino acids. Germline V gene data show CDR1 as SGHNT and CDR2 as YENEEA. The V gene lost 0 bases and the J gene lost 6 bases, with 6 bases spanning the gap. The CDR3 sequence: CASSLDRSEQYF. CDR3 DNA sequence: TGTGCCAGCAGCTTAGATCGGTCCGAGCAGTACTTC.

V and J are TRBV11-2 and TRBJ1-1; no definite D call. Trimming cost V 1 base and J 6 bases, with 9 bases left between them. This CDR3 has 13 residues. From germline, CDR1 is SGHAT and CDR2 FQNNGV. CDR3 sequence (DNA): TGTGCCAGCAGCTTAGCCAGTTCCCCTGAAGCTTTCTTT. Its protein is CASSLASSPEAFF.

This clonotype showed up just a few times. The J gene is TRBJ2-1, the V gene TRBV2; 12 bases line up with TRBD2. Germline V lookup: CDR1 SNHLY, CDR2 FYNNEI. The V gene end was trimmed by 6 bases and the J gene end by 0 bases; junction bases not matched to a gene: 12. This CDR3 has 19 residues. The CDR3 reads CASRGALAGGRSSYNEQFF. The CDR3 DNA follows: TGTGCCAGCAGAGGAGCTCTAGCGGGAGGGCGGAGCTCCTACAATGAGCAGTTCTTC.